Listed below are T cell receptor beta chains from one sample, sequenced in a study of identical twins. TCRdb called the 5' RACE reads again in MiXCR, with one record for every CDR3 protein. This sample carries about 890,000 distinct CDR3 sequences, about 12% of them seen once, and the ten largest clones take around 1.5%. These data are also associated with another study on yellow fever vaccine responses in identical twins.

What was sequenced was PBMCs. Receptors were obtained from a woman aged 18-29 years in good health. Both conserved end residues are part of each CDR3. The D gene is left open where the match is weak. Not every row has a clone size; where given, it reads once, few, many or a size class.

v_gene: TRBV3-1; abundance: many; d_gene: TRBD2; j_gene: TRBJ2-3; CDR3nt: TGTGCCAGCAGCCCCCTGTTAGCGGGAGGCACAGATACGCAGTATTTT; CDR3aa: CASSPLLAGGTDTQYF
v_gene: TRBV12-3/TRBV12-4; abundance: few; d_gene: -; j_gene: TRBJ1-1; CDR3nt: TGTGCCAGCAGTTTTTGGGGAACGAACACTGAAGCTTTCTTT; CDR3aa: CASSFWGTNTEAFF
v_gene: TRBV20-1; abundance: few; d_gene: -; j_gene: TRBJ2-3; CDR3nt: TGCAGTGCTAGTGAGGGGTACACAGATACGCAGTATTTT; CDR3aa: CSASEGYTDTQYF
v_gene: TRBV7-9; abundance: -; d_gene: TRBD1; j_gene: TRBJ2-1; CDR3nt: TGTGCCAGCAGCTATGAGGGGGCAGAGTACAATGAGCAGTTCTTC; CDR3aa: CASSYEGAEYNEQFF
v_gene: TRBV3-1; abundance: few; d_gene: TRBD2; j_gene: TRBJ2-5; CDR3nt: TGTGCCAGCAGTTGGACTAGCGGGGCCCAAGAGACCCAGTACTTC; CDR3aa: CASSWTSGAQETQYF
v_gene: TRBV5-6; abundance: -; d_gene: TRBD2; j_gene: TRBJ2-1; CDR3nt: TGTGCCAGCAGCAGAATAACGACTAGCGGATACAATGAGCAGTTCTTC; CDR3aa: CASSRITTSGYNEQFF
v_gene: TRBV6-2/TRBV6-3; abundance: -; d_gene: TRBD1; j_gene: TRBJ2-7; CDR3nt: TGTGCCAGCAGTTTCCTCTCGACAGGGGGCTACGAGCAGTACTTC; CDR3aa: CASSFLSTGGYEQYF
v_gene: TRBV18; abundance: -; d_gene: TRBD1; j_gene: TRBJ2-1; CDR3nt: TGTGCCAACTCACTTCAGGGGGATGAGCAGTTCTTC; CDR3aa: CANSLQGDEQFF
v_gene: TRBV14; abundance: few; d_gene: -; j_gene: TRBJ2-1; CDR3nt: TGTGCCAGCAACCCAACAGGGATCAATACCGAGCAGTTCTTC; CDR3aa: CASNPTGINTEQFF
v_gene: TRBV12-3/TRBV12-4; abundance: many; d_gene: -; j_gene: TRBJ1-5; CDR3nt: TGTGCCAGCAGTTTACCTCCAAATCAGCCCCAGCATTTT; CDR3aa: CASSLPPNQPQHF
v_gene: TRBV13; abundance: few; d_gene: TRBD2; j_gene: TRBJ2-3; CDR3nt: TGTGCCAGCAGCTCAGGCGGGCAGCGGGGGAGCACAGATACGCAGTATTTT; CDR3aa: CASSSGGQRGSTDTQYF
v_gene: TRBV5-1; abundance: -; d_gene: TRBD1; j_gene: TRBJ2-1; CDR3nt: TGCGCCAGCAGCTTGGTCAAACAGGGGGCCCCTGGTAATGAGCAGTTCTTC; CDR3aa: CASSLVKQGAPGNEQFF
v_gene: TRBV7-9; abundance: -; d_gene: TRBD1; j_gene: TRBJ2-3; CDR3nt: TGTGCCAGCAGCCTGGGACAGGACGCAGATACGCAGTATTTT; CDR3aa: CASSLGQDADTQYF
v_gene: TRBV7-6; abundance: -; d_gene: TRBD2; j_gene: TRBJ2-3; CDR3nt: TGTGCCAGCAGCTTTAGAACTAGCGGGGAAAGGACAGATACGCAGTATTTT; CDR3aa: CASSFRTSGERTDTQYF
v_gene: TRBV12-3/TRBV12-4; abundance: many; d_gene: -; j_gene: TRBJ2-4; CDR3nt: TGTGCCAGCAGGAGAGGAAGAGCCAAAAACATTCAGTACTTC; CDR3aa: CASRRGRAKNIQYF
v_gene: TRBV5-1; abundance: few; d_gene: -; j_gene: TRBJ2-7; CDR3nt: TGCGCCAGCAGCCCTCGGGACTCTCAAATAGACTACGAGCAGTACTTC; CDR3aa: CASSPRDSQIDYEQYF
v_gene: TRBV7-3; abundance: -; d_gene: TRBD1; j_gene: TRBJ2-7; CDR3nt: TGTGCCAGCAGCTTAGCGCCGGGACAGGGCAAGAACGAGCAGTACTTC; CDR3aa: CASSLAPGQGKNEQYF
v_gene: TRBV4-1; abundance: few; d_gene: -; j_gene: TRBJ1-6; CDR3nt: TGCGCCAGCAGCCAGCTCGGTGAAGGGTATAGTTCACCCCTCCACTTT; CDR3aa: CASSQLGEGYSSPLHF
v_gene: TRBV15; abundance: -; d_gene: -; j_gene: TRBJ1-1; CDR3nt: TGTGCCACCGGGGGGCGGGGGTCCATGAACACTGAAGCTTTCTTT; CDR3aa: CATGGRGSMNTEAFF
v_gene: TRBV5-1; abundance: few; d_gene: -; j_gene: TRBJ1-5; CDR3nt: TGCGCCAGCAGCTTGGCCGGCGAAGGGAGCAATCAGCCCCAGCATTTT; CDR3aa: CASSLAGEGSNQPQHF
v_gene: TRBV7-2; abundance: -; d_gene: -; j_gene: TRBJ2-5; CDR3nt: TGTGCCAGCAGTTTAGGAATATGGGGACAATACCAAGAGACCCAGTACTTC; CDR3aa: CASSLGIWGQYQETQYF
v_gene: TRBV12-3/TRBV12-4; abundance: many; d_gene: -; j_gene: TRBJ1-5; CDR3nt: TGTGCCAGCAGTTTGTGGAGACAGCCCCAGCATTTT; CDR3aa: CASSLWRQPQHF
v_gene: TRBV5-6; abundance: many; d_gene: TRBD1; j_gene: TRBJ1-4; CDR3nt: TGTGCCAGCAGCTTGACGGGACAGAATGAAAAACTGTTTTTT; CDR3aa: CASSLTGQNEKLFF
v_gene: TRBV11-2; abundance: few; d_gene: TRBD2; j_gene: TRBJ2-1; CDR3nt: TGTGCCAGCAGCCGATGGAAATTAGCGGGAGGGTTGAATGAGCAGTTCTTC; CDR3aa: CASSRWKLAGGLNEQFF
v_gene: TRBV4-1; abundance: -; d_gene: -; j_gene: TRBJ2-5; CDR3nt: TGCGCCAGCAGCCAAGGGACGATGATGCTGGAGACCCAGTACTTC; CDR3aa: CASSQGTMMLETQYF
v_gene: TRBV10-3; abundance: few; d_gene: TRBD2; j_gene: TRBJ2-1; CDR3nt: TGTGCCATCAGTGAGTCGGGACGACTAGCGGGAAGGGTCTACAATGAGCAGTTCTTC; CDR3aa: CAISESGRLAGRVYNEQFF
v_gene: TRBV3-1; abundance: -; d_gene: TRBD2; j_gene: TRBJ2-1; CDR3nt: TGTGCCTGCACCCAAGGCCTAACTAGCGGGAGGGGTAATGAGCAGTTCTTC; CDR3aa: CACTQGLTSGRGNEQFF
v_gene: TRBV19; abundance: -; d_gene: -; j_gene: TRBJ2-5; CDR3nt: TGTGCCAGTAGTATCTGGCAAGAGACCCAGTACTTC; CDR3aa: CASSIWQETQYF
v_gene: TRBV20-1; abundance: -; d_gene: -; j_gene: TRBJ2-2; CDR3nt: TGCAGTGCCATGACTAGTCACGGGGAGCTGTTTTTT; CDR3aa: CSAMTSHGELFF
v_gene: TRBV2; abundance: few; d_gene: -; j_gene: TRBJ1-2; CDR3nt: TGTGCCAAAACCGCCTGGACAAGCTATGGCTACACCTTC; CDR3aa: CAKTAWTSYGYTF
v_gene: TRBV5-1; abundance: few; d_gene: TRBD2; j_gene: TRBJ2-5; CDR3nt: TGCGCCAGCAGCTTGGCCGGACTAGCGGTGGAGACCCAGTACTTC; CDR3aa: CASSLAGLAVETQYF
v_gene: TRBV27; abundance: -; d_gene: -; j_gene: TRBJ2-3; CDR3nt: TGTGCCAGCAGCCAAACGCCGGATACGCAGTATTTT; CDR3aa: CASSQTPDTQYF
v_gene: TRBV20-1; abundance: -; d_gene: TRBD1; j_gene: TRBJ2-2; CDR3nt: TGCAGTGCGAACAGGGGCGGGGAGCTGTTTTTT; CDR3aa: CSANRGGELFF
v_gene: TRBV25-1; abundance: few; d_gene: -; j_gene: TRBJ2-7; CDR3nt: TGTGCCAGCAGTGGCTCGCTGGGGTCACGACTATTAGAGCAGTACTTC; CDR3aa: CASSGSLGSRLLEQYF
v_gene: TRBV14; abundance: -; d_gene: -; j_gene: TRBJ2-1; CDR3nt: TGTGCCAGCAGCCGGGGAGTTCCCAATGAGCAGTTCTTC; CDR3aa: CASSRGVPNEQFF
v_gene: TRBV4-1; abundance: few; d_gene: -; j_gene: TRBJ2-1; CDR3nt: TGCGCCAGCAGCCAAGGCCACAGTTCTCGCTCCTACAATGAGCAGTTCTTC; CDR3aa: CASSQGHSSRSYNEQFF
v_gene: TRBV20-1; abundance: -; d_gene: TRBD1; j_gene: TRBJ2-7; CDR3nt: TGCAGTGCTAGGGACAGGCGCTCCTACGAGCAGTACTTC; CDR3aa: CSARDRRSYEQYF
v_gene: TRBV20-1; abundance: few; d_gene: -; j_gene: TRBJ2-3; CDR3nt: TGCAGTGCTAGCGGGGCCGTCACAGATACGCAGTATTTT; CDR3aa: CSASGAVTDTQYF
v_gene: TRBV20-1; abundance: many; d_gene: TRBD2; j_gene: TRBJ2-1; CDR3nt: TGCAGTGGACTAGCGGGAGTAGGAAATGAGCAGTTCTTC; CDR3aa: CSGLAGVGNEQFF
v_gene: TRBV7-2; abundance: -; d_gene: -; j_gene: TRBJ1-4; CDR3nt: TGTGCCAGCAGCTTAGGGGGGTGGTCTAATGAAAAACTGTTTTTT; CDR3aa: CASSLGGWSNEKLFF
v_gene: TRBV28; abundance: many; d_gene: TRBD1; j_gene: TRBJ1-2; CDR3nt: TGTGCCAGCAGTTCCGGGACAGGCTACCCACGTTCTGGCTACACCTTC; CDR3aa: CASSSGTGYPRSGYTF
v_gene: TRBV7-3; abundance: -; d_gene: -; j_gene: TRBJ1-1; CDR3nt: TGTGCCAGCAGCCGCCGGGCCGACACTGAAGCTTTCTTT; CDR3aa: CASSRRADTEAFF
v_gene: TRBV7-9; abundance: -; d_gene: TRBD2; j_gene: TRBJ2-3; CDR3nt: TGTGCCAGCAGCTTAGTGACTAGCGGGAGCGGAGATACGCAGTATTTT; CDR3aa: CASSLVTSGSGDTQYF
v_gene: TRBV27; abundance: -; d_gene: -; j_gene: TRBJ2-3; CDR3nt: TGTGCCAGCAGAGATCAGGGGTGGGGCACAGATACGCAGTATTTT; CDR3aa: CASRDQGWGTDTQYF
v_gene: TRBV3-1; abundance: -; d_gene: -; j_gene: TRBJ2-1; CDR3nt: TGTGCCAGCAGCCAAGAGTACGAGACAGCCGCCTACAATGAGCAGTTCTTC; CDR3aa: CASSQEYETAAYNEQFF
v_gene: TRBV4-1; abundance: -; d_gene: -; j_gene: TRBJ2-1; CDR3nt: TGCGCCAGCAGCCAAGCTGCCGGGTCCTACAATGAGCAGTTCTTC; CDR3aa: CASSQAAGSYNEQFF
v_gene: TRBV12-3/TRBV12-4; abundance: many; d_gene: -; j_gene: TRBJ1-3; CDR3nt: TGTGCCAGCAGCTTAGGAGGGACTGGAAACACCATATATTTT; CDR3aa: CASSLGGTGNTIYF
v_gene: TRBV18; abundance: few; d_gene: -; j_gene: TRBJ1-1; CDR3nt: TGTGCCAGCTCACCACGCGAGGCAGGGGAGGATTTCTTT; CDR3aa: CASSPREAGEDFF
v_gene: TRBV25-1; abundance: few; d_gene: TRBD1; j_gene: TRBJ2-7; CDR3nt: TGTGCCGCAGGCCGGGACAGGGAGTTCGGCGAGCAGTACTTC; CDR3aa: CAAGRDREFGEQYF
v_gene: TRBV5-6; abundance: -; d_gene: TRBD2; j_gene: TRBJ2-2; CDR3nt: TGTGCCAGCAAACGGGGGGGGGCTTTGGGCCCAAACACCGGGGAGCTGTATTTT; CDR3aa: CASKRGGALGPNTGELYF